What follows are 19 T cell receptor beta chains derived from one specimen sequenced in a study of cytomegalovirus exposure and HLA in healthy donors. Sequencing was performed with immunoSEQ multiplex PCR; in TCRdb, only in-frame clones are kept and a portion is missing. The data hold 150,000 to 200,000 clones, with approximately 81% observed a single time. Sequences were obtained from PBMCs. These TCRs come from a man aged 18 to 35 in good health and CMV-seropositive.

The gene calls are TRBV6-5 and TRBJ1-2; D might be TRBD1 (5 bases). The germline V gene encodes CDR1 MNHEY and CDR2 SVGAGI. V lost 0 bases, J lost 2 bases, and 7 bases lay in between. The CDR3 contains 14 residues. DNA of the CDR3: TGTGCCAGCAGTTACTCTGCAGGGAACTATGGCTACACCTTC. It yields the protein CASSYSAGNYGYTF.

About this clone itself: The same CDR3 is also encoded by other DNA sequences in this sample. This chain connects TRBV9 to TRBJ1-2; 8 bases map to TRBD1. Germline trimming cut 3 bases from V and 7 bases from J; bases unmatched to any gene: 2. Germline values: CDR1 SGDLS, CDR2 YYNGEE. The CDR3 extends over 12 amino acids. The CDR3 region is CASSATGVGYTF. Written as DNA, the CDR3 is TGTGCCAGCAGCGCGACAGGGGTTGGCTACACCTTC.

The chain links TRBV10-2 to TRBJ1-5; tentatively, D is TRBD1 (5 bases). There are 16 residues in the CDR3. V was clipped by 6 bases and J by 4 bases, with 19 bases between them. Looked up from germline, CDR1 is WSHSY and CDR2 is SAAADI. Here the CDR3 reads CASRGTVQGGNQPQHF. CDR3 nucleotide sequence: TGCGCCAGCAGAGGAACGGTGCAGGGAGGGAATCAGCCCCAGCATTTT.

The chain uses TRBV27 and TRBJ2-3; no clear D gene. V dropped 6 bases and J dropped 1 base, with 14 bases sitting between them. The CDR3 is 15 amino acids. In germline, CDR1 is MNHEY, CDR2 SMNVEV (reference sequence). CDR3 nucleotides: TGTGCCAGCAGATTCCTATTTCCGGGCACAGATACGCAGTATTTT. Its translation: CASRFLFPGTDTQYF.

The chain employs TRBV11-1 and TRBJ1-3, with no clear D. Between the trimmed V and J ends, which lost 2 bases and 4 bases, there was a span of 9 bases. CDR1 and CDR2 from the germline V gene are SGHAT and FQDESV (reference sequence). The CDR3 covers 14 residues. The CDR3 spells CASSLWASGNTIYF. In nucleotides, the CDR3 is TGTGCCAGCAGCTTATGGGCGTCCGGAAACACCATATATTTT. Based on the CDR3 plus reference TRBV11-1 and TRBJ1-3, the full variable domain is EAEVAQSPRYKITEKSQAVAFWCDPISGHATLYWYRQILGQGPELLVQFQDESVVDDSQLPKDRFSAERLKGVDSTLKIQPAELGDSAMYLCASSLWASGNTIYFGEGSWLTVV.

As DNA, the CDR3 is TGTGCCAGACCGACAGGGGGCATAGGCAATCAGCCCCAGCATTTT. Translated, it gives CARPTGGIGNQPQHF. The chain carries TRBV19 and TRBJ1-5; 10 bases line up with TRBD1. The trim removed 9 bases at V and 2 bases at J, leaving 7 bases unmatched. CDR3 length: 15 residues. Germline V gene sequence: CDR1 LNHDA, CDR2 SQIVND (reference sequence).

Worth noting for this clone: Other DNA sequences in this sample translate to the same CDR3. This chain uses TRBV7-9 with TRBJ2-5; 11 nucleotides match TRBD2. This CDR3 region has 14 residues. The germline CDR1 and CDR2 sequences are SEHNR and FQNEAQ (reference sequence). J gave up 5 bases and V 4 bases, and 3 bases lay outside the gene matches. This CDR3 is CASSSLAGGETQYF. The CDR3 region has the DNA TGTGCCAGCAGCTCTCTAGCGGGGGGCGAGACCCAGTACTTC.

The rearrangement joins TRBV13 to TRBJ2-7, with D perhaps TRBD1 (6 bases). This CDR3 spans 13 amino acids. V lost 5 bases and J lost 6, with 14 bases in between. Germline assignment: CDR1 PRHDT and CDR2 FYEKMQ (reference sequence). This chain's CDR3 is CASSAGTKLEQYF. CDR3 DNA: TGTGCCAGCAGCGCCGGGACAAAACTCGAGCAGTACTTC.

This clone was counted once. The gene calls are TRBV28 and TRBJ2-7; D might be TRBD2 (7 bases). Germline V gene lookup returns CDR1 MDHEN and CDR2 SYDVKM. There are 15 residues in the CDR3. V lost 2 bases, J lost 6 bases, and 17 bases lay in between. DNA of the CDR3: TGTGCCAGCAGTTTAAATCAGGGGAGGGCTACCGAGCAGTACTTC. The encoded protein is CASSLNQGRATEQYF.

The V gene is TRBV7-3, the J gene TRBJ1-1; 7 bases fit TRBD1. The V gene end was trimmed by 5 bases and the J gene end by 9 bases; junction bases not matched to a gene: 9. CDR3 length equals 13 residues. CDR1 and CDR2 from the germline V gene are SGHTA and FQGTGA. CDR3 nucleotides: TGTGCCAGCAGCCTCAGTACAGGGGCCCAAGCTTTCTTT. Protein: CASSLSTGAQAFF.

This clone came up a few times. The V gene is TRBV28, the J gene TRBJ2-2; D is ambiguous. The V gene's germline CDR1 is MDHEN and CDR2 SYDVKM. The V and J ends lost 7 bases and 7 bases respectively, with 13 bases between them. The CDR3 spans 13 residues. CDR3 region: CASKTVADGELFF. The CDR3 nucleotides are TGTGCCAGCAAAACGGTAGCTGACGGGGAGCTGTTTTTT.

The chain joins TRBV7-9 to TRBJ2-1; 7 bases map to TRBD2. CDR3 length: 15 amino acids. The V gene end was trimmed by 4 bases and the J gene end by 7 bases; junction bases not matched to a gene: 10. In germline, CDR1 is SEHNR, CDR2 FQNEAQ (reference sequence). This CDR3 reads CASSSTGRGENEQFF. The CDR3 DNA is TGTGCCAGCAGCTCCACGGGGAGGGGAGAAAATGAGCAGTTCTTC.

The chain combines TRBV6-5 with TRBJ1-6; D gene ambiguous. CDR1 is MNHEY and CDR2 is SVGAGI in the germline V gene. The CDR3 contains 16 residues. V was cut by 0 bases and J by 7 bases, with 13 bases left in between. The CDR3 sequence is CASSYSERAKNSPLHF. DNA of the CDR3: TGTGCCAGCAGTTACTCGGAGCGCGCAAAAAATTCACCCCTCCACTTT.

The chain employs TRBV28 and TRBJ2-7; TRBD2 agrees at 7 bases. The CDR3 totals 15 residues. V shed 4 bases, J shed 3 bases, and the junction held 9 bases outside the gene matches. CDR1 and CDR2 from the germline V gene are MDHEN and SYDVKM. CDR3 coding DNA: TGTGCCAGCAGTTCCCGTAGCGGGTCCTTCTACGAGCAGTACTTC. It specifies CASSSRSGSFYEQYF.

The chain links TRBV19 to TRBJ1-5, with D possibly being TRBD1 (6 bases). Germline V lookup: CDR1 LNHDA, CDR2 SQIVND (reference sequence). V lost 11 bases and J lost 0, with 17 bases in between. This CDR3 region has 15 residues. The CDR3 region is CASQTGTYSNQPQHF. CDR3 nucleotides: TGTGCCTCCCAGACAGGCACTTATAGCAATCAGCCCCAGCATTTT.

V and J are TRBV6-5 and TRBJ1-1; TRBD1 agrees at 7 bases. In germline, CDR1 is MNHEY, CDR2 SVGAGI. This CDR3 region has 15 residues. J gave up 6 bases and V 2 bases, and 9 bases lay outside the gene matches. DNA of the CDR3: TGTGCCAGCAGTTACAGGGGGCCAGTCGCGGCTGAAGCTTTCTTT. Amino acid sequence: CASSYRGPVAAEAFF.

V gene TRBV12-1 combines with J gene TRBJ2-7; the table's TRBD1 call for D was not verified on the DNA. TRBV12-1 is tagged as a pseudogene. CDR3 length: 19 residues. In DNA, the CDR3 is TGTGCCAGCAGCCAGCCGGGACAGGAGATTAAAATAAGGCCCTACGAGCAGTACTTC. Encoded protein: CASSQPGQEIKIRPYEQYF.

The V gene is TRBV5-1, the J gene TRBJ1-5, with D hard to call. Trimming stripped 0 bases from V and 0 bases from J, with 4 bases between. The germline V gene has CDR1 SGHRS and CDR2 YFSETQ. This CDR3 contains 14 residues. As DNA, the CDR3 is TGCGCCAGCAGCTTGGGTTATAGCAATCAGCCCCAGCATTTT. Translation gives CASSLGYSNQPQHF.

The CDR3 is CASSISGTPYNEQFF. Written as DNA, the CDR3 is TGTGCCAGTAGTATTTCGGGAACTCCCTACAATGAGCAGTTCTTC. V gene TRBV19 combines with J gene TRBJ2-1; tentative D call: TRBD2 (5 bases). Trimming stripped 3 bases from V and 2 bases from J, with 11 bases between. The V gene's germline CDR1 is LNHDA and CDR2 SQIVND (reference sequence). The CDR3 contains 15 residues.